This T cell receptor (beta chain) was retrieved from a study of vaccination and CD4 T cells after COVID-19 (dated by TCRdb to 2022 to 2024). Looking at the study overall: The convalescent cohort included six males and four females, with two Hispanic individuals, seven Caucasians, two Asians and one multiracial person. Participants got two doses of the Pfizer-BioNTech BNT162b2 vaccine (n=8) or two doses of the Moderna mRNA-1273 vaccine (n=2). Post-COVID blood samples were collected from convalescent patients a median of about 92 days after diagnosis, with a range of about 35 to 180 days. Post-vaccine blood samples were taken a median of about 72 days after the second vaccine dose, with a range of about 13 to 241 days. Culture stimuli were overlapping spike peptide pools from SARS-CoV-2 and from the common cold coronaviruses HCoV-NL63, HCoV-OC43 and HCoV-229E. Control cultures received a CEFX viral epitope pool as the positive control, an HIV-1 Nef peptide pool as the negative control, or no peptide. In nine to eleven COVID-19 convalescent patients and a few infection-naive healthy vaccine recipients, researchers compared the spike-specific CD4+ TCR repertoire from before mRNA vaccination with the repertoire from after.

Library method: PCR. At the Johns Hopkins FTIC core, DNA from the cultured CD4+ T cells underwent TCR sequencing with the Oncomine TCR Beta short-read assay. Genomic DNA was extracted from the cultured CD4+ T cells with the QIAamp micro DNA kit. Oncomine TCR Beta libraries from cultured CD4+ T cells were pooled with unique dual indexes and sequenced on an Illumina iSeq 100. Under the source paper's analysis protocol: Non-productive sequences were removed, and CDR3s not starting with C, not ending with F or W, or shorter than 7 amino acids were discarded. The MANAFEST web application was used to identify antigen-specific clonotypes by comparing peptide-stimulated wells against reference wells and other culture wells. An FDR below 0.05, an odds ratio above 5, and a productive frequency above 0.1% in at least two of three replicate wells were required for clones to be considered positive. A clonotype counted as cross-reactive if it showed significant expansion both in the SARS-CoV-2 spike wells and in at least one common cold coronavirus spike condition. CDR3 homology was assessed with Levenshtein distances (stringdist) and unrooted phylogenetic trees (ape) in R version 3.6.1. Using fastp at Q25 and MiXCR, TCRdb reprocessed the public reads and kept productive beta chains. Records with the same CDR3 protein are collapsed into one entry carrying the most frequent genes and DNA. The V and J calls come from TCRdb's annotation, not from the publication. Within this sample are about 21,000 distinct CDR3 sequences, with more than 40% of them counted one time only. Jointly, the top ten make up about 18% of the sample.

This clonotype was seen a few times. Its antigen is unknown. No much larger clone is present one base from it, and per-base qualities are unavailable. Sample treatment or condition, as interpreted from the label and publication: roughly 11-day PBMC culture with coronavirus spike peptide pools or control peptides (ViraFEST assay). To expand antigen-specific T cells with peptide pools and then pick out the expanded clonotypes through TCR sequencing, the study relied on the ViraFEST assay. Healthy vaccine recipients had no prior SARS-CoV-2 infection, confirmed by negative nucleocapsid antibody tests before and after vaccination. Approximately 1.8 million PBMCs per well were cultured in IMDM with 5% human AB serum and 8.5 to 10 IU/ml IL-2, plus 10 ug/ml peptide pools. Half of the culture medium was replaced with fresh IL-2-containing medium on days 3 and 7. CD4+ T cells were isolated after approximately 10 days of culture through negative selection using the EasySep CD4+ T cell isolation kit. PBMCs were separated from whole blood using Ficoll-Paque Plus gradient centrifugation and then either used fresh or cryopreserved at -140C. In general, triplicate wells were set up for every culture condition.

Results the study describes overall, beyond this receptor: Among convalescent patients, a median about 86% of the SARS-CoV-2-reactive clones seen after vaccination appeared only after vaccination, which suggests priming specific to the vaccine. Nearly all vaccine-specific clones in convalescent patients (304 of 307) were mono-reactive for SARS-CoV-2 spike rather than cross-reactive with common cold coronaviruses. The median count of SARS-CoV-2-reactive clonotypes went up from 20 to 25 after infection to roughly 38 after vaccination, although the change was not significant. The study included relatively few convalescent patients and did not analyze early timepoints after natural infection.

This sample comprised CD4+ T cells from blood, cultured in vitro, obtained before SARS-CoV-2 vaccination. The clonotype originates from a human donor who received a COVID-19 vaccine.

In nucleotide form, the sequence is TGTGCCAGCAGCTTAGCTAGCTTGATTAACAATGAGCAGTTCTTC. It encodes CASSLASLINNEQFF. The chain is made from TRBV7-2 and TRBJ2-1, with the D gene too uncertain to name. At the junction V is shortened by 0 bases and J by 5 bases, with 11 bases in between. CDR1 and CDR2 (SGHTA, FQGNSA) derive from the germline V gene. The CDR3 spans 15 residues, from the cysteine through the phenylalanine. This entry keeps only the CDR3 DNA: 45 bases, framed from base 1. Extended through the reference TRBV7-2 and TRBJ2-1 proteins, this CDR3 yields the full variable domain: GAGVSQSPSNKVTEKGKDVELRCDPISGHTALYWYRQSLGQGLEFLIYFQGNSAPDKSGLPSDRFSAERTGGSVSTLTIQRTQQEDSAVYLCASSLASLINNEQFFGPGTRLTVL.